The T cell receptor beta chain described here comes from a study of Graves' ophthalmopathy and Graves' hyperthyroidism. Broader study findings: Using a 13-signature model, the authors split ophthalmopathy from stable hyperthyroidism, with 85% to 90% sensitivity and 81.08% specificity. The model forecast ophthalmopathy progression, reaching 60% to 71% sensitivity and about 72% specificity.

Uncontrolled infections, pregnancy, lactation or other autoimmune diseases led to patient exclusion. This CDR3 comprises 15 residues. Germline V CDR1 and CDR2: SGHAT, FQNNGV. The trim removed 2 bases at V and 4 bases at J, leaving 8 bases unmatched. From RNA, the CDR3 regions of TCR beta chains were amplified and sequenced. HTBI-primed first-round RT-PCR preceded second-round multiplex PCR. One entry per CDR3 protein results from TCRdb running MiXCR on the multiplex PCR reads. This sample yields tens of thousands of distinct CDR3 sequences, of which roughly half are seen a single time; more than 15% belongs to the top ten. This clonotype was detected ten times or more. Its matching antigen is unknown.

This rearrangement joins TRBV11-2 to TRBJ2-7; 7 nucleotides match TRBD2. Material for sequencing was peripheral blood. The receptor comes from an adult man with Graves' ophthalmopathy. The DNA of the CDR3 is TGTGCCAGCAGCTTACAGGCAGGGAGGGAGTACGAGCAGTACTTC. The encoded protein is CASSLQAGREYEQYF.